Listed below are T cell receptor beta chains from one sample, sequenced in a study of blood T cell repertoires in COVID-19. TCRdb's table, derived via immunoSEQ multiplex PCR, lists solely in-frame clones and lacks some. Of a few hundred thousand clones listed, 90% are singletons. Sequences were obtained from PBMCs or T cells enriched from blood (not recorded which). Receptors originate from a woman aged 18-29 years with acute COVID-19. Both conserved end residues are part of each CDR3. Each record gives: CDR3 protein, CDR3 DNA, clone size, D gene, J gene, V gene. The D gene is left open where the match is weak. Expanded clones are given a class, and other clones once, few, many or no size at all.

CDR3: CASSLTAGYYEQYF
DNA: TGCGCCAGCAGCTTGACGGCAGGGTACTACGAGCAGTACTTC
size: NA
D: NA
J: TRBJ2-7
V: TRBV5-1

CDR3: CASSVAGTLGRSTDTQYF
DNA: TGTGCCAGCAGCGTAGCCGGGACACTCGGACGTAGCACAGATACGCAGTATTTT
size: NA
D: NA
J: TRBJ2-3
V: TRBV7-6

CDR3: CATQGRSGATDTQYF
DNA: TGTGCCACCCAAGGGAGGAGCGGGGCCACAGATACGCAGTATTTT
size: NA
D: TRBD2
J: TRBJ2-3
V: TRBV28

CDR3: CASSLVGSEQYF
DNA: TGCGCCAGCAGCTTGGTGGGGAGTGAGCAGTACTTC
size: once
D: NA
J: TRBJ2-7
V: TRBV5-1

CDR3: CASSNRVEAFF
DNA: TGTGCCAGCAGTAACAGGGTTGAAGCTTTCTTT
size: NA
D: NA
J: TRBJ1-1
V: TRBV6-5

CDR3: CASSLGDRGDTEAFF
DNA: TGCGCCAGCAGCTTGGGTGACAGGGGTGACACTGAAGCTTTCTTT
size: NA
D: TRBD1
J: TRBJ1-1
V: TRBV5-1

CDR3: CASSLQGGPHQPQHF
DNA: TGTGCCAGCAGTCTCCAAGGGGGCCCCCATCAGCCCCAGCATTTT
size: NA
D: TRBD1
J: TRBJ1-5
V: TRBV27

CDR3: CASSSLLAGDYEQYF
DNA: TGTGCCAGCAGTTCCCTTCTAGCGGGTGACTACGAGCAGTACTTC
size: NA
D: TRBD2
J: TRBJ2-7
V: TRBV27

CDR3: CASSLGGQGLYNEQFF
DNA: TGTGCCAGCAGCTTAGGTGGGCAGGGGCTCTACAATGAGCAGTTCTTC
size: NA
D: NA
J: TRBJ2-1
V: TRBV7-2

CDR3: CASSVAGNEQYF
DNA: TGTGCCAGCAGTGTTGCAGGGAATGAGCAGTACTTC
size: NA
D: NA
J: TRBJ2-7
V: TRBV25-1

CDR3: CASSRRGETNYGYTF
DNA: TGTGCCAGCAGCCGACGCGGGGAGACTAACTATGGCTACACCTTC
size: NA
D: NA
J: TRBJ1-2
V: TRBV7-9

CDR3: CASSPDLSIGNTEAFF
DNA: TGTGCCAGCTCACCAGACTTATCCATCGGGAACACTGAAGCTTTCTTT
size: NA
D: NA
J: TRBJ1-1
V: TRBV18

CDR3: CATSETGNPSYEQYF
DNA: TGTGCCACCAGTGAAACAGGCAATCCGTCCTACGAGCAGTACTTC
size: NA
D: NA
J: TRBJ2-7
V: TRBV24-1

CDR3: CAWSQGQGLLF
DNA: TGTGCCTGGAGTCAAGGACAGGGCTTGCTCTTC
size: NA
D: TRBD1
J: TRBJ2-1
V: TRBV30

CDR3: CASSPPGLTLGNIQYF
DNA: TGTGCCAGCAGCCCCCCGGGACTCACCCTGGGGAACATTCAGTACTTC
size: few
D: NA
J: TRBJ2-4
V: TRBV9

CDR3: CASSVAPSYEQYF
DNA: TGTGCCAGCAGCGTCGCGCCGTCCTACGAGCAGTACTTC
size: NA
D: NA
J: TRBJ2-7
V: TRBV9

CDR3: CASSLFGGTDTQYF
DNA: TGTGCCAGCAGCTTATTCGGGGGTACAGATACGCAGTATTTT
size: NA
D: NA
J: TRBJ2-3
V: TRBV7-3

CDR3: CASSRLAGKVGELFF
DNA: TGTGCCAGTAGCCGACTAGCGGGAAAAGTCGGGGAGCTGTTTTTT
size: NA
D: TRBD2
J: TRBJ2-2
V: TRBV19

CDR3: CASSPPGVEAFF
DNA: TGTGCCAGCAGCCCGCCAGGGGTTGAAGCTTTCTTT
size: NA
D: NA
J: TRBJ1-1
V: TRBV7-9

CDR3: CASTSREGGQETQYF
DNA: TGTGCCAGCACCTCCCGAGAGGGCGGACAAGAGACCCAGTACTTC
size: NA
D: NA
J: TRBJ2-5
V: TRBV7-8

CDR3: CASTLSPGGTYEQYF
DNA: TGTGCCAGCACCCTCTCCCCCGGCGGAACCTACGAGCAGTACTTC
size: NA
D: NA
J: TRBJ2-7
V: TRBV6-5

CDR3: CASSLFSGENNEQFF
DNA: TGCGCCAGCAGCTTGTTTTCGGGAGAGAACAATGAGCAGTTCTTC
size: NA
D: NA
J: TRBJ2-1
V: TRBV5-1

CDR3: CATSGRWVGLAAVGASEQFF
DNA: TGTGCCACCAGCGGCCGGTGGGTGGGACTAGCGGCAGTGGGCGCCTCCGAGCAGTTCTTC
size: NA
D: TRBD2
J: TRBJ2-1
V: TRBV15

CDR3: CASSPPASGSLGETQYF
DNA: TGTGCCAGCAGCCCTCCCGCTAGCGGGAGTCTAGGGGAGACCCAGTACTTC
size: NA
D: TRBD2
J: TRBJ2-5
V: TRBV3-1/TRBV3-2

CDR3: CAISGQVSMNTEAFF
DNA: TGTGCCATCAGTGGACAGGTTAGCATGAACACTGAAGCTTTCTTT
size: NA
D: NA
J: TRBJ1-1
V: TRBV10-3

CDR3: CASSLPGTGNTEAFF
DNA: TGTGCCAGCAGTTTACCCGGAACAGGGAACACTGAAGCTTTCTTT
size: NA
D: NA
J: TRBJ1-1
V: TRBV28

CDR3: CASSWREGSTDTQYF
DNA: TGTGCCAGCAGCTGGCGGGAGGGATCCACAGATACGCAGTATTTT
size: NA
D: TRBD2
J: TRBJ2-3
V: TRBV7-2

CDR3: CASSLPRTADGYTF
DNA: TGCGCCAGCAGCTTGCCCCGGACTGCAGATGGCTACACCTTC
size: NA
D: NA
J: TRBJ1-2
V: TRBV5-1

CDR3: CASLSWNTEAFF
DNA: TGTGCCAGCTTATCGTGGAACACTGAAGCTTTCTTT
size: NA
D: NA
J: TRBJ1-1
V: TRBV27

CDR3: CASSPPAGGARNYGYTF
DNA: TGTGCCAGCAGCCCCCCCGCAGGGGGAGCCCGGAACTATGGCTACACCTTC
size: NA
D: TRBD1
J: TRBJ1-2
V: TRBV14

CDR3: CASSPRTGGADTQYF
DNA: TGTGCCAGCAGCCCCCGGACAGGAGGGGCGGATACGCAGTATTTT
size: NA
D: NA
J: TRBJ2-3
V: TRBV11-2

CDR3: CASSFIGTMNTEAFF
DNA: TGTGCCAGCAGTTTTATCGGAACTATGAACACTGAAGCTTTCTTT
size: NA
D: NA
J: TRBJ1-1
V: TRBV27

CDR3: CASSESKYTGELFF
DNA: TGCGCCAGCAGTGAGTCCAAATACACCGGGGAGCTGTTTTTT
size: NA
D: NA
J: TRBJ2-2
V: TRBV10-1

CDR3: CASSSQGATQYF
DNA: TGTGCCAGCAGTTCTCAGGGGGCCACGCAGTATTTT
size: NA
D: TRBD1
J: TRBJ2-3
V: TRBV28

CDR3: CASSFRLAGDGDTQYF
DNA: TGTGCCAGCAGCTTTCGACTAGCGGGAGATGGGGATACGCAGTATTTT
size: NA
D: TRBD2
J: TRBJ2-3
V: TRBV7-8

CDR3: CASSMGGGEPYEQYF
DNA: TGTGCCAGTAGTATGGGTGGCGGGGAGCCCTACGAGCAGTACTTC
size: NA
D: NA
J: TRBJ2-7
V: TRBV19

CDR3: CASSTRGETQYF
DNA: TGTGCCAGCAGCACCAGGGGAGAGACCCAGTACTTC
size: NA
D: NA
J: TRBJ2-5
V: TRBV5-8

CDR3: CASSRRTGGYEQYF
DNA: TGTGCCAGCAGCAGACGGACAGGGGGATACGAGCAGTACTTC
size: NA
D: TRBD1
J: TRBJ2-7
V: TRBV11-2

CDR3: CASSTLGQRIYGYTF
DNA: TGTGCCAGCAGCACGCTGGGACAGCGCATTTATGGCTACACCTTC
size: NA
D: TRBD1
J: TRBJ1-2
V: TRBV7-2

CDR3: CASSPDGTWGGYTF
DNA: TGTGCCAGCAGTCCGGACGGGACTTGGGGGGGCTACACCTTC
size: NA
D: NA
J: TRBJ1-2
V: TRBV28

CDR3: CASGSQGLAGGPGYEQYF
DNA: TGTGCTAGTGGCTCACAAGGGCTAGCGGGAGGGCCTGGCTACGAGCAGTACTTC
size: NA
D: TRBD2
J: TRBJ2-7
V: TRBV12-5

CDR3: CASSGQGGRGYTF
DNA: TGTGCCAGCAGCGGACAGGGAGGGCGAGGCTACACCTTC
size: NA
D: TRBD1
J: TRBJ1-2
V: TRBV6-5

CDR3: CASSSPLRVRGDTQYF
DNA: TGTGCCAGCAGTTCTCCCCTACGGGTTAGGGGAGATACGCAGTATTTT
size: once
D: NA
J: TRBJ2-3
V: TRBV27

CDR3: CASSLDRSSYEQYF
DNA: TGTGCCAGCAGCTTGGACAGGAGCTCCTACGAGCAGTACTTC
size: NA
D: NA
J: TRBJ2-7
V: TRBV5-4

CDR3: CASSRRVGANVLTF
DNA: TGTGCCAGCAGTCGCAGGGTTGGGGCCAACGTCCTGACTTTC
size: once
D: NA
J: TRBJ2-6
V: TRBV28

CDR3: CASSIDRSGSYNEQFF
DNA: TGTGCCAGTAGTATAGATCGCAGCGGCTCCTACAATGAGCAGTTCTTC
size: NA
D: NA
J: TRBJ2-1
V: TRBV19

CDR3: CATSGGLMSSYEQYF
DNA: TGTGCCACCAGCGGCGGATTGATGAGCTCCTACGAGCAGTACTTC
size: NA
D: NA
J: TRBJ2-7
V: TRBV15

CDR3: CASSLPGTGHTGELFF
DNA: TGTGCCAGCAGCTTACCCGGGACAGGACACACCGGGGAGCTGTTTTTT
size: NA
D: NA
J: TRBJ2-2
V: TRBV21-1

CDR3: CASSYYRQYGYTF
DNA: TGTGCCAGCAGTTACTACAGACAGTATGGCTACACCTTC
size: NA
D: NA
J: TRBJ1-2
V: TRBV6-5

CDR3: CAISEGYRGQGNEKLFF
DNA: TGTGCCATCAGTGAGGGTTACCGGGGACAGGGGAATGAAAAACTGTTTTTT
size: NA
D: TRBD1
J: TRBJ1-4
V: TRBV10-3

CDR3: CSVEVWPNQPQHF
DNA: TGCAGCGTTGAGGTCTGGCCGAATCAGCCCCAGCATTTT
size: NA
D: NA
J: TRBJ1-5
V: TRBV29-1

CDR3: CASNIDGAEKLFF
DNA: TGTGCCAGCAATATCGATGGGGCTGAAAAACTGTTTTTT
size: NA
D: NA
J: TRBJ1-4
V: TRBV2

CDR3: CASSPGTPATNTEAFF
DNA: TGTGCCAGCTCACCTGGGACACCGGCTACAAACACTGAAGCTTTCTTT
size: NA
D: NA
J: TRBJ1-1
V: TRBV18

CDR3: CASRAEVGIGSYNSPLHF
DNA: TGTGCCAGCAGGGCCGAGGTCGGTATTGGCTCCTATAATTCACCCCTCCACTTT
size: NA
D: NA
J: TRBJ1-6
V: TRBV28

CDR3: CASSTAIRTGLGDTQYF
DNA: TGTGCCAGCAGCACCGCCATCCGGACAGGCTTGGGAGATACGCAGTATTTT
size: NA
D: TRBD1
J: TRBJ2-3
V: TRBV7-2

CDR3: CASSFGQGAKNYGYTF
DNA: TGCGCCAGCAGCTTCGGACAGGGGGCTAAAAACTATGGCTACACCTTC
size: NA
D: TRBD1
J: TRBJ1-2
V: TRBV5-1

CDR3: CSVRGRGTGELFF
DNA: TGCAGCGTTAGGGGGCGCGGCACCGGGGAGCTGTTTTTT
size: few
D: TRBD1
J: TRBJ2-2
V: TRBV29-1

CDR3: CAWSVLRVYMGQGKTEAFF
DNA: TGTGCCTGGAGTGTATTGAGGGTATATATGGGACAGGGAAAGACTGAAGCTTTCTTT
size: NA
D: TRBD1
J: TRBJ1-1
V: TRBV30

CDR3: CASLLTYEQYF
DNA: TGTGCCAGCCTGCTAACCTACGAGCAGTACTTC
size: NA
D: NA
J: TRBJ2-7
V: TRBV2

CDR3: CASSRDRAGTYGYTF
DNA: TGTGCCAGCTCACGAGACAGGGCAGGGACCTATGGCTACACCTTC
size: NA
D: TRBD1
J: TRBJ1-2
V: TRBV18